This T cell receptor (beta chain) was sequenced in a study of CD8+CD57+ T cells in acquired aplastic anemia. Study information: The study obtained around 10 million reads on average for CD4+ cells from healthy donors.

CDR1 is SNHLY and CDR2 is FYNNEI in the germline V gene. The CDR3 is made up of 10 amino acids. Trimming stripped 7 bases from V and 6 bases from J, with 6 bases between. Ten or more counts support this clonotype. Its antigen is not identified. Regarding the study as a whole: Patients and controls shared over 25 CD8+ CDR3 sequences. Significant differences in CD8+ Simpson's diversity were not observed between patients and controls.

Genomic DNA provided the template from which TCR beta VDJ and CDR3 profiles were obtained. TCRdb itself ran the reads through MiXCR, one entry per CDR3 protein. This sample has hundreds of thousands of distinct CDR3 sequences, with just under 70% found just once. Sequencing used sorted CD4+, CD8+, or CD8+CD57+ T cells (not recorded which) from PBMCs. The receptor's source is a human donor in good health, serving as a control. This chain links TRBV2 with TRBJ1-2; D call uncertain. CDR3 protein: CASNRDGYTF. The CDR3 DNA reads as TGTGCCAGCAATCGGGATGGCTACACCTTC.